A single T cell receptor (beta chain) is shown here with its context. By how much of the sample it makes up, this clonotype is medium-sized (0.01 to 0.1%). The antigen it recognizes is unknown. No clone much larger than this one lies a single base away; base qualities are absent. This sample is drawn from a study of human T cells and chemical hapten exposure (dated by TCRdb to the early 2020s). For context, the study as a whole: For sensitization, 2% DPC in acetone was applied to a 2 cm by 2 cm area of upper inner arm skin. Blood samples were taken from patients before sensitization (week 0) and at 2, 6 and about 24 weeks after DPC sensitization. Roughly 30 alopecia patients provided blood for TCR sequencing at one to four time points (pre-sensitization, 2, 6 and 24 weeks). Patch testing was performed on the upper back with Finn chambers containing 0.01% DPC, and the patch tests were scored after 6 days according to International Contact Dermatitis Research Group standards. The study tracked peripheral blood TCR repertoire changes in vivo during primary and secondary sensitization to the hapten diphenylcyclopropenone (DPC) in alopecia patients. The mostly female patient cohort included alopecia areata with under or over 50% scalp involvement, alopecia totalis and alopecia universalis. Libraries were combined into a pool for sequencing, and differences in TCR yield between samples came mainly from small differences in library volumes within the pool. Throughout the approximately 26-week study period, patients were also given weekly therapeutic DPC doses on the scalp.

The protocol used for the library was RACE. Sequencing used a NextSeq 500. During library preparation, unique molecular identifiers were attached to individual cDNA molecules so that TCRs could be counted in a quantitative, reproducible way. For every blood RNA sample, sequencing covered both the TCR alpha and TCR beta chains. The original methods were these. Samples had a median of roughly 98,000 TCRs, with a range from roughly 20,000 to 690,600. The Decombinator software suite was used to annotate V, J and CDR3 in the TCR reads. Every sample was subsampled to the same number of TCRs (28,000) for the PS versus PT1 abundance plots. TCRs were defined as expanded if absent before sensitization and observed at least eight times at the 2-week time point. TCRdb reprocessed the public reads (quality trimming at Q25 with fastp, clone calling with MiXCR) and kept in-frame beta chains. Entries are consolidated by CDR3 protein sequence, retaining the most common genes and DNA. The V and J calls come from TCRdb's annotation, not from the publication. The table for this sample lists fewer than 100,000 distinct CDR3 sequences; about 9.3% of them were counted only once. In total, the top ten clones hold 2% to 2.5% of the sample.

What the work shows at the level of the full study, not this receptor alone: The number of PT1 expanded TCRs positively correlated with patch test score, significant at thresholds 8, 16 and 32 but not 4. After repeated subsampling, changes were observed in the strength of the expansion versus patch-test correlation and in the threshold at which the correlation became significant. DPC sensitization did not change the number of TCRs with a frequency above 1 in 1000, and there was no evidence of changes in global repertoire structure. All patients had alopecia, a presumed autoimmune disease, so their immune response might differ from that of healthy individuals. Expanded TCRs formed significantly more large CDR3 similarity clusters than pre-sensitization or healthy control sets, consistent with antigen-driven responses.

Reading the label with the study, this specimen's time point is: patch test 2, 6 weeks after DPC sensitization. The label giving this sample's treatment or condition can be read as: therapeutic diphenylcyclopropenone sensitization with weekly scalp DPC. At each patch-test visit, blood was drawn before the patch test was applied. Patients were eligible if aged 18 to 70, diagnosed with alopecia and judged suitable for DPC therapy, and pregnant patients were excluded. Total RNA was extracted from unfractionated whole blood collected in Tempus Blood RNA tubes. CDR1 is given as LGHDT and CDR2 as YNNKEL, both from the germline V gene (reference sequence). The V end gives up 1 base and the J end 5 bases, leaving 1 base in the junction not matched to a gene. From cysteine to phenylalanine, the CDR3 is 13 amino acids long. Only the CDR3 part of the read is kept: 39 bases, read in frame from the first base.

The sample in question was whole blood, obtained in connection with sensitization to the hapten diphenylcyclopropenone (DPC). This chain joins TRBV3-1 to TRBJ1-1, with 7 middle bases fitting TRBD1. The sequence came from a woman in her thirties or forties with alopecia areata. Some clones in this sample may be carry-over from other donors' samples. The nucleotide sequence reads TGTGCCAGCAGCCAAGGCAGGGGGACTGAAGCTTTCTTT. It encodes CASSQGRGTEAFF. The reference TRBV3-1 and TRBJ1-1 proteins fill in what lies around the CDR3, so the full variable domain reads DTAVSQTPKYLVTQMGNDKSIKCEQNLGHDTMYWYKQDSKKFLKIMFSYNNKELIINETVPNRFSPKSPDKAHLNLHINSLELGDSAVYFCASSQGRGTEAFFGQGTRLTVV.